This T cell receptor (beta chain) stems from a study of T-cell memory formation after mild COVID-19. V lost 9 bases and J 5 bases, leaving 13 bases between the germline ends. This CDR3 is 12 amino acids long. Study-level results: The appearance of some responding clones in pre-infection memory suggested that cross-reactive memory joined. Day 15 to 85 contracting clones showed balanced CD4/CD8; later expanders leaned CD4+.

TCRdb ran MiXCR on the 5' RACE reads and lists one entry per CDR3 protein. The sample comprises some 300,000 distinct CDR3 sequences, around 19% of which are singletons, and around 21% rests with the top ten. As concerns this clonotype: What it recognizes is unknown.

V usage is TRBV12-3 or TRBV12-4 and J usage is TRBJ1-1; no definite D call. Sequencing was carried out using PBMCs or a T cell subset sorted from them (not recorded which). This TCR was sampled from a man aged 18 to 30 who had mild COVID-19 (a few samples of this study predate the infection). Cell type and time point are not known. For the CDR3, the DNA is TGTGCCAGTACCGGGGTGGGGACTGAAGCTTTCTTT. As protein: CASTGVGTEAFF.